This T cell receptor beta chain was captured by sequencing in a study of CD8 T cells in Susac syndrome. Germline values: CDR1 ENHRY, CDR2 SYGVKD. The CDR3 is made up of 13 amino acids. Trimming removed 8 bases from V and 2 bases from J; junction bases left unmatched: 3. Negative isolation was applied to CD8+ and CD4+ T cells, and FACS enrichment was applied to TEMRA cells. When the RNA was reverse transcribed, random hexamers were used with an input of 0.5 to 1 ug. Multiplex immunoSEQ PCR targeted 54 Vbeta and 13 Jbeta TCR beta segments. A single record per CDR3 protein comes from TCRdb applying MiXCR to the immunoSEQ multiplex PCR reads. The data show approximately 220,000 distinct CDR3 sequences, approximately 95% seen once.

The material sequenced was CD4+ T cells from PBMCs. This chain links TRBV10-3 with TRBJ2-7, with TRBD1 matching over 10 bases. The source of this sequence is a human donor with multiple sclerosis. The CDR3, as DNA: TGTGCCATCGGGACAGGGGCTGCCTACGAGCAGTACGTC. This encodes CAIGTGAAYEQYV.